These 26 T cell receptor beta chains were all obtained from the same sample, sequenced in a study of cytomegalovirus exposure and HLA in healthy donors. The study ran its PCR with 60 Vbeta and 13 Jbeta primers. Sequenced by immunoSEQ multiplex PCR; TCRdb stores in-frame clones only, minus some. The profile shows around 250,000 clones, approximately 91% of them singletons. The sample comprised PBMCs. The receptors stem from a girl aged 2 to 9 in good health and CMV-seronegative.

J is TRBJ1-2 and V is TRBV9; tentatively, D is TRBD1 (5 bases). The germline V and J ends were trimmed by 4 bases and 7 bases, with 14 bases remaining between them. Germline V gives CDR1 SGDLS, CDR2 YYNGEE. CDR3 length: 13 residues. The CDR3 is CASSPVGEGGYTF. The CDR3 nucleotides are TGTGCCAGCAGCCCAGTGGGGGAGGGTGGCTACACCTTC.

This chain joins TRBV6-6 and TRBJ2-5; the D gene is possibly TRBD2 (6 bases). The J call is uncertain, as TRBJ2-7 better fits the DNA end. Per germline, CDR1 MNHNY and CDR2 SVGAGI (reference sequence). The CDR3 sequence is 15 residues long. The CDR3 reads CASSYVGGFSYEQYF. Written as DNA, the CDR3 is TGTGCCAGCAGTTACGTCGGGGGATTTTCCTACGAGCAGTACTTC.

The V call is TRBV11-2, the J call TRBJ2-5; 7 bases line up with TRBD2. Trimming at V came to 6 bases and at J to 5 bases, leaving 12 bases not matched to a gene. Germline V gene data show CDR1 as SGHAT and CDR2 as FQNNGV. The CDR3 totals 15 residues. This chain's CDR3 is CASRTPSGEGETQYF. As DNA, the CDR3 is TGTGCCAGCAGAACCCCCTCGGGGGAGGGCGAGACCCAGTACTTC.

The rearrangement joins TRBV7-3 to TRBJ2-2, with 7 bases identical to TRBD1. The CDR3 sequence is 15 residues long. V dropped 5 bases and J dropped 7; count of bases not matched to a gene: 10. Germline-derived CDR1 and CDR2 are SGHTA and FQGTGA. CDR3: CASSHSTGPGGELFF. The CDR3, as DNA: TGTGCCAGCAGCCACTCGACAGGGCCAGGCGGGGAGCTGTTTTTT.

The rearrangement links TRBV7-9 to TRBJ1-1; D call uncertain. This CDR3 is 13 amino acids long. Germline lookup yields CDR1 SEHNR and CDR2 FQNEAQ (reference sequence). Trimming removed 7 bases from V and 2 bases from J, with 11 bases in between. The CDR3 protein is CASMPGRNTEAFF. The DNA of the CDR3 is TGTGCCAGCATGCCCGGGAGAAACACTGAAGCTTTCTTT.

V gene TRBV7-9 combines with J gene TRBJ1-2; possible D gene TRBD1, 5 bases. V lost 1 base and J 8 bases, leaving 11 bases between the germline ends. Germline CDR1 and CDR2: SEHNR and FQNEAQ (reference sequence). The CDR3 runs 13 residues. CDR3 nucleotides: TGTGCCAGCAGCTTAGTGGGGCTGATCGGCTACACCTTC. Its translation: CASSLVGLIGYTF. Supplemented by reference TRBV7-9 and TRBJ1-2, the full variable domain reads DTGVSQNPRHKITKRGQNVTFRCDPISEHNRLYWYRQTLGQGPEFLTYFQNEAQLEKSRLLSDRFSAERPKGSFSTLEIQRTEQGDSAMYLCASSLVGLIGYTFGSGTRLTVV.

This chain's CDR3 is CASSSGHDGYTF. In nucleotides, the CDR3 is TGTGCCAGCAGCTCAGGACACGATGGCTACACCTTC. V gene TRBV7-3 combines with J gene TRBJ1-2; possibly TRBD1 for D (5 bases). CDR3 length equals 12 residues. V lost 4 bases to trimming and J lost 6 bases, with 9 bases between them. Looked up from germline, CDR1 is SGHTA and CDR2 is FQGTGA.

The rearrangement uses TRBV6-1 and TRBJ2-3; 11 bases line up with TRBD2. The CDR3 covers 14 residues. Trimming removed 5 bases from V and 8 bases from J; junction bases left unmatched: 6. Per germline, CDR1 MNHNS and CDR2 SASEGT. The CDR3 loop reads CASSPLAGGVTQYF. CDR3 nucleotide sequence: TGTGCCAGCAGTCCCCTAGCGGGAGGAGTTACGCAGTATTTT.

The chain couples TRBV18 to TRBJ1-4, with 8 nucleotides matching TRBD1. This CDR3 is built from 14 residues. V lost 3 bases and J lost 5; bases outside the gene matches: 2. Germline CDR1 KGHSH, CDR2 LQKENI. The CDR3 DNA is TGTGCCAGCTCACCCTGGACAGGGAATGAAAAACTGTTTTTT. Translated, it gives CASSPWTGNEKLFF.

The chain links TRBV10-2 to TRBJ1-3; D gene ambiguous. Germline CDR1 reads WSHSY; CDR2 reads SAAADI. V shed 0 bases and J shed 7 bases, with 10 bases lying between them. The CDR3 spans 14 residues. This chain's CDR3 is CASSESRAQNTIYF. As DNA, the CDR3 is TGCGCCAGCAGTGAGTCGAGGGCCCAGAACACCATATATTTT.

CDR3 sequence (DNA): TGCGCCAGCAGCTCCCTCGGGGACAGGGGATCGTGGAATGAGCAGTTCTTC. Its translation is CASSSLGDRGSWNEQFF. The genes are TRBV5-1 and TRBJ2-1; the match to TRBD1 covers 10 bases. CDR3 length: 17 residues. V shed 3 bases and J 7 bases; nucleotides not matched to a gene: 13. Germline CDR1 reads SGHRS; CDR2 reads YFSETQ.

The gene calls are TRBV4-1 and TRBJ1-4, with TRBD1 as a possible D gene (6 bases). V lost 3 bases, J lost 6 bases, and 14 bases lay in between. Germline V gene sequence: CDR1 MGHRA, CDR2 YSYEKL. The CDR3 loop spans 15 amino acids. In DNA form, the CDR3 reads TGCGCCAGCAGCCAGACAGGATTCCGGGATGAAAAACTGTTTTTT. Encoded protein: CASSQTGFRDEKLFF.

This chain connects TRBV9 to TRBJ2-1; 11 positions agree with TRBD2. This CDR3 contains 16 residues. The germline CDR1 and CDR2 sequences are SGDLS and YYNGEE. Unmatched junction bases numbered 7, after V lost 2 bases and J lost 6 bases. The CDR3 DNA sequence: TGTGCCAGCAGCGTCTCTAGCGGGGGGTGGGGCAATGAGCAGTTCTTC. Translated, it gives CASSVSSGGWGNEQFF.

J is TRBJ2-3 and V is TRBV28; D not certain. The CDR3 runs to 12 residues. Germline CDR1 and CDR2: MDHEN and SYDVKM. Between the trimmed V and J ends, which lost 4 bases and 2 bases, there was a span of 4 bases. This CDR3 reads CASSSLTDTQYF. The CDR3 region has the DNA TGTGCCAGCAGTTCACTCACAGATACGCAGTATTTT.

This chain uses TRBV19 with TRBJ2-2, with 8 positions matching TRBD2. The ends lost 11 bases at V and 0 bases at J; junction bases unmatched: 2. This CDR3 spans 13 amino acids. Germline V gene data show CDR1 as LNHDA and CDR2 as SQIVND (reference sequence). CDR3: CAGGGTNTGELFF. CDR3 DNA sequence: TGTGCCGGCGGGGGGACGAACACCGGGGAGCTGTTTTTT.

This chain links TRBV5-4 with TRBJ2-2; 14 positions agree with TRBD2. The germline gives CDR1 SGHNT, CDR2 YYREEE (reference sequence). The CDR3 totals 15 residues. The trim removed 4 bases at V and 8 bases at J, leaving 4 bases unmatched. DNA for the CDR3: TGTGCCAGCAGCCCCGGGACTAGCGGGAGTGGGGAGCTGTTTTTT. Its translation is CASSPGTSGSGELFF.

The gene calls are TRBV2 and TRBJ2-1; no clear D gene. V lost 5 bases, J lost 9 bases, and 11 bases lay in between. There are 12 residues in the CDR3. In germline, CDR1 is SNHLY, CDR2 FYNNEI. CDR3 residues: CASSYSNSEQFF. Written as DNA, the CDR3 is TGTGCCAGCAGTTACAGCAATTCTGAGCAGTTCTTC.

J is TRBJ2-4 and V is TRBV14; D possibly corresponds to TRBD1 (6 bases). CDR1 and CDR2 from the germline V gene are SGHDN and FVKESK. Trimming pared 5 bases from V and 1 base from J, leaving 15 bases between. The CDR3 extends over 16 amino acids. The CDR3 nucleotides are TGTGCCAGCAGCGTTTTGGGGGCAGGGGCCAAAAACATTCAGTACTTC. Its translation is CASSVLGAGAKNIQYF. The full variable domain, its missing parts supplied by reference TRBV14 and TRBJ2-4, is EAGVTQFPSHSVIEKGQTVTLRCDPISGHDNLYWYRRVMGKEIKFLLHFVKESKQDESGMPNNRFLAERTGGTYSTLKVQPAELEDSGVYFCASSVLGAGAKNIQYFGAGTRLSVL.

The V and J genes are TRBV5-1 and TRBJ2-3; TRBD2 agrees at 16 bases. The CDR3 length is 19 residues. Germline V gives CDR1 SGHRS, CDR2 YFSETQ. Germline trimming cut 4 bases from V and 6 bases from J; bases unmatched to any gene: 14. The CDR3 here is CASSRGTSGRVPGGDTQYF. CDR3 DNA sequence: TGCGCCAGCAGCCGGGGGACTAGCGGGAGGGTACCTGGAGGCGATACGCAGTATTTT. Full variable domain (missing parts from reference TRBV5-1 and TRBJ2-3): KAGVTQTPRYLIKTRGQQVTLSCSPISGHRSVSWYQQTPGQGLQFLFEYFSETQRNKGNFPGRFSGRQFSNSRSEMNVSTLELGDSALYLCASSRGTSGRVPGGDTQYFGPGTRLTVL.

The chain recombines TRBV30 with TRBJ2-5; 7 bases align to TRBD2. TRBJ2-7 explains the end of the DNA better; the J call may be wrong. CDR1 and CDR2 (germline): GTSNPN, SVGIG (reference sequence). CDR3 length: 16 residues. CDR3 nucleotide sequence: TGTGCGGCACGAAACGGGGCGGGGGACCCCGTCTTCGAGCAGTACTTC. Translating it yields CAARNGAGDPVFEQYF.

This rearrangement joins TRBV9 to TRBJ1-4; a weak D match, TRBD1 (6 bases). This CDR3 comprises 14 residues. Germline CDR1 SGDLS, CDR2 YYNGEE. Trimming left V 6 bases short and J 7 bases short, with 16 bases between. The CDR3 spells CASTPGGASEKLFF. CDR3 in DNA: TGTGCCAGCACCCCTGGGGGGGCCAGTGAAAAACTGTTTTTT.

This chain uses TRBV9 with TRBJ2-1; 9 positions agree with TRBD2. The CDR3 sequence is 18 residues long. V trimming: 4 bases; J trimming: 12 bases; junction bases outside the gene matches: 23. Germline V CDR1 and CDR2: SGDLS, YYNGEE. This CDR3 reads CASSWSLSGGPESEWQFF. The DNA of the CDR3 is TGTGCCAGCAGCTGGTCCCTAAGCGGGGGGCCAGAGTCGGAATGGCAGTTCTTC.

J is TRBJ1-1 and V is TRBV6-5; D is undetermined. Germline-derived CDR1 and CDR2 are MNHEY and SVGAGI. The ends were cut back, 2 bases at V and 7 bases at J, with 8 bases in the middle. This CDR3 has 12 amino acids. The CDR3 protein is CASSYAGFEAFF. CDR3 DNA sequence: TGTGCCAGCAGTTACGCAGGTTTTGAAGCTTTCTTT.

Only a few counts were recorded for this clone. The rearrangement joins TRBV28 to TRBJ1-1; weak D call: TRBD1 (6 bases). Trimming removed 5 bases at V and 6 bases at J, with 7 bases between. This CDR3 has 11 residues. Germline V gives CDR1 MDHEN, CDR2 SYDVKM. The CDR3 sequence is CASSGTPEAFF. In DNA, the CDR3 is TGTGCCAGCAGTGGGACACCTGAAGCTTTCTTT.

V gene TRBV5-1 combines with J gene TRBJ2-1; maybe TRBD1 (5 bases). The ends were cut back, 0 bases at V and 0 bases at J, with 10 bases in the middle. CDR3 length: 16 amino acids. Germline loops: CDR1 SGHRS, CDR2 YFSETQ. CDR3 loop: CASSLGGRNSYNEQFF. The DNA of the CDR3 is TGCGCCAGCAGCTTGGGGGGCCGGAACTCCTACAATGAGCAGTTCTTC.

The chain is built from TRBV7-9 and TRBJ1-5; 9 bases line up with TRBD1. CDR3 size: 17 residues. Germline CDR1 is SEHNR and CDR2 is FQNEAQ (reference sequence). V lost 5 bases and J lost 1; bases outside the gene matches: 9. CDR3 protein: CASSADRGVSSNQPQHF. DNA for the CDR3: TGTGCCAGCAGCGCGGACAGGGGAGTTTCGAGCAATCAGCCCCAGCATTTT. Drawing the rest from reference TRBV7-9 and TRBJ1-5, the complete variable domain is DTGVSQNPRHKITKRGQNVTFRCDPISEHNRLYWYRQTLGQGPEFLTYFQNEAQLEKSRLLSDRFSAERPKGSFSTLEIQRTEQGDSAMYLCASSADRGVSSNQPQHFGDGTRLSIL.